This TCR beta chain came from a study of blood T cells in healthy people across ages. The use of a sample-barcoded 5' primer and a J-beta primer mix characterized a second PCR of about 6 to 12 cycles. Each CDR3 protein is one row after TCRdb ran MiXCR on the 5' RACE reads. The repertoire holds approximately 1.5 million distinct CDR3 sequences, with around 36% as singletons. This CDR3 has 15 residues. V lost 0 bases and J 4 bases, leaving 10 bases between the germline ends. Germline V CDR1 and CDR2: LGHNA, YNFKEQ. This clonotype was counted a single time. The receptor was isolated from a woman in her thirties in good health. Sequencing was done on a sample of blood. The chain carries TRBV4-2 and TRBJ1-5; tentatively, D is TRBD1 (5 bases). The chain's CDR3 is CASSQDGTQNQPQHF. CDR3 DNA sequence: TGTGCCAGCAGCCAAGACGGGACTCAGAATCAGCCCCAGCATTTT.